This T cell receptor beta chain was found in a study of T cell clonality in common variable immunodeficiency. Overall study findings and caveats: Compared with healthy controls, CVID subjects showed increased TCRbeta clonality, mostly in about a third.

Each donor provided about 5 to 9 ml of heparinized whole blood. V dropped 5 bases and J dropped 3; count of bases not matched to a gene: 9. Looked up from germline, CDR1 is SEHNR and CDR2 is FQNEAQ (reference sequence). The CDR3 has 15 residues. Profiling relied on immunoSEQ multiplex PCR, and the TCRdb table lists in-frame clones only, not all of them. This sample carries about 60,000 clones, none of them present only once. At least ten counts were recorded for this clone. As yet, its antigen is unknown. The observed sequence ends 3 residues before the CDR3 terminus, with the missing tail filled in from the germline J gene.

This chain links TRBV7-9 with TRBJ2-5; 7 bases are a match to TRBD1. Source material: peripheral blood mononuclear cells. The clonotype comes from a person between 18 and 75 years old in good health. The CDR3 reads CASSTKDRVKETQYF. The sequenced part of the CDR3 DNA is TGTGCCAGCAGCACCAAAGACAGGGTTAAAGAGACC.